The 27 T cell receptor beta chains reported below all come from one sample, sequenced in a study of blood T cells in healthy people across ages. Alongside a J-beta primer mix, a sample-barcoded 5' primer served in a second PCR lasting 7 to 11 cycles. TCRdb passed the 5' RACE reads through MiXCR, listing each CDR3 protein once. This table has 1.5 million to 2 million distinct CDR3 sequences, approximately 28% appearing once. Sequencing input: blood. These receptors were obtained from a woman in her twenties or thirties in good health.

Only a few counts were recorded for this clonotype. The chain combines TRBV7-9 with TRBJ1-4; D not certain. V was trimmed by 5 bases and J by 8 bases, leaving 6 bases between them. Per the germline V gene, CDR1 is SEHNR and CDR2 is FQNEAQ (reference sequence). This CDR3 comprises 11 residues. CDR3 DNA: TGTGCCAGCAGCGGCAGCGAAAAACTGTTTTTT. Translated: CASSGSEKLFF.

The rearrangement links TRBV29-1 to TRBJ2-5; 8 bases agree with TRBD1. CDR1 and CDR2 from the germline V gene are SQVTM and ANQGSEA. Trimming cost V 4 bases and J 3 bases; bases outside gene matches: 16. This CDR3 region has 17 residues. The CDR3 region has the DNA TGCAGCGTTGTGACAGGGGCAAGGGTTTTATGGGAAGAGACCCAGTACTTC. It yields the protein CSVVTGARVLWEETQYF.

On this clonotype itself: A read error is possible here, since a much larger clone lies one base away. The genes are TRBV2 and TRBJ2-6; a possible D gene is TRBD1 (5 bases). The germline gives CDR1 SNHLY, CDR2 FYNNEI. The CDR3 has 15 amino acids. CDR3 protein: CASSANLGGANVRTF. The CDR3, as DNA: TGTGCCAGCAGTGCGAATCTGGGTGGGGCCAACGTCCGGACTTTC.

This clonotype was observed a handful of times. This chain uses TRBV12-3 or TRBV12-4 with TRBJ1-6, with TRBD1 matching 7 bases. The junction had 7 bases not matched to a gene; V was cut back by 5 bases and J by 6 bases. The CDR3 sequence is 15 residues long. CDR3 nucleotide sequence: TGTGCCAGCAGTGCGAGACAGGGTCCTAATTCACCCCTCCACTTT. Protein product: CASSARQGPNSPLHF.

This clonotype was detected a few times. The chain carries TRBV10-3 and TRBJ1-2; maybe TRBD1 (5 bases). The CDR3 is 14 amino acids. Looked up from germline, CDR1 is ENHRY and CDR2 is SYGVKD. Trimming left V 4 bases short and J 4 bases short, with 13 bases between. CDR3 coding DNA: TGTGCCATCAGTGGCACGGGACTCATCTATGGCTACACCTTC. This translates into CAISGTGLIYGYTF.

Worth noting for this clonotype: A much more abundant neighbour one base away suggests this may be a read error. The V call is TRBV6-6, the J call TRBJ2-4, with 7 bases identical to TRBD2. Germline V gene data show CDR1 as MNHNY and CDR2 as SVGAGI (reference sequence). The CDR3 consists of 15 residues. The CDR3: CASTAAGRGSNSQYF. CDR3 nucleotide sequence: TGTGCCAGCACGGCAGCGGGGAGAGGCTCGAACAGTCAGTACTTC.

This clonotype was observed a few times. The chain recombines TRBV24-1 with TRBJ2-7, with 9 bases identical to TRBD1. CDR1 is KGHDR, CDR2 SFDVKD, per germline. This CDR3 has 17 amino acids. Trimming at V came to 5 bases and at J to 2 bases, leaving 12 bases not matched to a gene. CDR3 residues: CATSARGGQGDPYEQYF. The CDR3 DNA reads TGTGCCACCAGTGCCCGAGGGGGACAGGGCGACCCCTACGAGCAGTACTTC.

The CDR3 protein is CASSYPRRGGWISWGNQPQHF. Written as DNA, the CDR3 is TGTGCCAGCAGTTACCCCCGTCGGGGAGGGTGGATTTCTTGGGGCAATCAGCCCCAGCATTTT. The J gene is TRBJ1-5, the V gene TRBV6-5; D not certain. With 2 bases removed from V and 2 bases from J, the gap between germline ends came to 28 bases. The CDR3 spans 21 residues. The germline V gene encodes CDR1 MNHEY and CDR2 SVGAGI.

In this sample, this clonotype turned up a few times. The genes are TRBV12-3 or TRBV12-4 and TRBJ2-3; D may correspond to TRBD1 or TRBD2 (5 bases each). The CDR3 spans 15 residues. Trimming shortened V by 4 bases and J by 5 bases, and 16 bases separated the two germline ends. The CDR3 DNA is TGTGCCAGCAGTTGGGACGGGGAACGAGGAGATACGCAGTATTTT. Its translation is CASSWDGERGDTQYF.

This clonotype was detected only a few times. This sequence joins TRBV20-1 and TRBJ2-3, with 11 bases lining up with TRBD2. Losses at the gene ends were 5 bases for V and 10 bases for J; bases not matched to a gene: 17. There are 16 residues in the CDR3. CDR1 and CDR2 from the germline V gene are DFQATT and SNEGSKA (reference sequence). As DNA, the CDR3 is TGCAGTGCTGCCCCCCATAGCGGGGGGGCCCGGGGTGCGCAGTATTTT. Protein sequence: CSAAPHSGGARGAQYF.

There are a few counts of this clonotype. V usage is TRBV20-1 and J usage is TRBJ2-7, with TRBD2 identical over 10 bases. This CDR3 has 14 amino acids. The junction had 5 bases not matched to a gene; V was cut back by 4 bases and J by 2 bases. Germline values: CDR1 DFQATT, CDR2 SNEGSKA (reference sequence). As DNA, the CDR3 is TGCAGTGCTACCACTAGCGGGGTGGCCTACGAGCAGTACTTC. Protein product: CSATTSGVAYEQYF.

V is TRBV20-1 and J is TRBJ2-7, with TRBD2 matching over 10 bases. The junction had 15 bases not matched to a gene; V was cut back by 2 bases and J by 2 bases. The germline V gene encodes CDR1 DFQATT and CDR2 SNEGSKA (reference sequence). The CDR3 has 18 residues. CDR3 in amino acids: CSARPLGRRAGGTYEQYF. The CDR3 DNA sequence: TGCAGTGCTAGACCCTTGGGGAGACGAGCGGGGGGGACCTACGAGCAGTACTTC.

Concerning this clonotype: One end of the junction fails to match germline, which may point to a read error. This chain uses TRBV5-1 with TRBJ2-1, with 9 positions matching TRBD2. This CDR3 has 14 residues. Germline CDR1 reads SGHRS; CDR2 reads YFSETQ. CDR3 bases: TGCACCAGCAGCGGGGGGACGGCGGGGGATGAGCAGTTCTTC. This encodes CTSSGGTAGDEQFF.

V gene TRBV6-5 combines with J gene TRBJ2-5; D possibly matches TRBD1 or TRBD2 (5 bases each). The J call could be wrong; TRBJ2-7 is a better fit for the DNA end. This CDR3 is built from 18 residues. Germline values: CDR1 MNHEY, CDR2 SVGAGI. The CDR3: CASSYSRSLRQGSGEQYF. In nucleotides, the CDR3 is TGTGCCAGCAGTTACTCGAGATCCTTGCGGCAGGGCAGCGGCGAGCAGTACTTC.

This clonotype was found a few times. The chain is built from TRBV20-1 and TRBJ2-3; TRBD1 agrees at 7 bases. This CDR3 region has 15 residues. CDR1 is DFQATT, CDR2 SNEGSKA, per germline (reference sequence). After removal of 5 bases from V and 4 bases from J, the junction contained 12 bases not matched to a gene. The CDR3 spells CSAYGQGGGSDTQYF. The CDR3 DNA is TGCAGTGCTTACGGACAAGGGGGCGGTTCAGATACGCAGTATTTT.

At least ten counts were recorded for this clonotype. This chain uses TRBV5-1 with TRBJ1-2; D uncertain. V gave up 2 bases and J gave up 6 bases, with 5 bases separating them. This CDR3 is 11 amino acids long. Germline CDR1 reads SGHRS; CDR2 reads YFSETQ. DNA of the CDR3: TGCGCCAGCAGCTTTAAGGATGGCTACACCTTC. Amino acids: CASSFKDGYTF.

J is TRBJ1-2 and V is TRBV6-5; the D gene is possibly TRBD1 (5 bases). V lost 5 bases and J 7 bases, leaving 23 bases between the germline ends. The CDR3 has 16 amino acids. Germline CDR1 reads MNHEY; CDR2 reads SVGAGI. Written as DNA, the CDR3 is TGTGCCAGCAGTCACTTGGTCGGGGCGGCGAGCTGTGGCTACACCTTC. Translated, it gives CASSHLVGAASCGYTF.

The chain carries TRBV4-3 and TRBJ2-1; D uncertain. The end of the DNA aligns better with TRBJ2-7, so the J call may be wrong. The CDR3 is made up of 15 amino acids. Germline V CDR1 and CDR2: LGHNA, YSLEER. CDR3 nucleotides: TGCGCCAGCAGCCAAGATCGCAGAAAAACCTACGAGCAGTACTTC. It encodes CASSQDRRKTYEQYF.

The V call is TRBV5-1, the J call TRBJ2-1; TRBD1 aligns across 10 bases. V shed 0 bases and J 5 bases; nucleotides not matched to a gene: 5. This CDR3 contains 16 residues. CDR1 SGHRS and CDR2 YFSETQ come from the germline V gene. The CDR3 DNA reads TGCGCCAGCAGCTTGGGGGGACAGGGGCTTAACAATGAGCAGTTCTTC. Amino acids: CASSLGGQGLNNEQFF. The whole variable domain, remainder taken from reference TRBV5-1 and TRBJ2-1, is KAGVTQTPRYLIKTRGQQVTLSCSPISGHRSVSWYQQTPGQGLQFLFEYFSETQRNKGNFPGRFSGRQFSNSRSEMNVSTLELGDSALYLCASSLGGQGLNNEQFFGPGTRLTVL.

In its sample, this clonotype was seen a few times. This rearrangement joins TRBV7-3 to TRBJ2-3; possible D gene TRBD2, 7 bases. The CDR3 runs to 13 residues. The V end was cut by 5 bases, the J end by 9 bases, with 15 bases between. Germline V gives CDR1 SGHTA, CDR2 FQGTGA. The CDR3 DNA reads TGTGCCAGCAGCGCGGGGGCACCGGAGACGCAGTATTTT. Encoded protein: CASSAGAPETQYF.

This clonotype was picked up a small number of times. The chain's CDR3 is CASSLNPAGTIQETQYF. The CDR3, as DNA: TGTGCCAGCAGCTTAAACCCCGCCGGGACAATCCAAGAGACCCAGTACTTC. The chain joins TRBV7-3 to TRBJ2-5; a weak D match, TRBD1 (6 bases). This CDR3 comprises 17 residues. The germline CDR1 and CDR2 sequences are SGHTA and FQGTGA. Trimming left V 1 base short and J 1 base short, with 16 bases between.

The chain combines TRBV10-2 with TRBJ2-1; D may be TRBD2 (5 bases). CDR1 and CDR2 from the germline V gene are WSHSY and SAAADI. The ends were cut back, 2 bases at V and 9 bases at J, with 20 bases in the middle. This CDR3 is 16 amino acids long. Here the CDR3 DNA reads TGCGCCAGCAGTGAGCCTCAAGGACTGGGTCCCGGTGAGCAGTTCTTC. Protein: CASSEPQGLGPGEQFF.

This clonotype showed up just a few times. The V gene is TRBV30, the J gene TRBJ2-1; possible D gene TRBD1, 6 bases. The germline CDR1 and CDR2 sequences are GTSNPN and SVGIG (reference sequence). CDR3 length: 12 residues. With 2 bases removed from V and 10 bases from J, the gap between germline ends came to 12 bases. In nucleotides, the CDR3 is TGTGCCTGGAGTCCGGGCCAGGGGGAGCAGTTCTTC. It translates to CAWSPGQGEQFF.

The CDR3 DNA is TGTGCCATCAGTGAGTGGGGACAGGGTGAAATTAGGCAGTACTTC. Translation: CAISEWGQGEIRQYF. V usage is TRBV10-3 and J usage is TRBJ2-7; 9 bases map to TRBD1. Germline V lookup: CDR1 ENHRY, CDR2 SYGVKD. The CDR3 loop spans 15 amino acids. V gave up 1 base and J gave up 9 bases; unmatched junction bases: 10.

This clonotype was counted between two and nine times. The V call is TRBV28, the J call TRBJ2-2; 9 nucleotides align to TRBD1. This CDR3 contains 15 residues. Trimming removed 8 bases from V and 4 bases from J; junction bases left unmatched: 8. The V gene's germline CDR1 is MDHEN and CDR2 SYDVKM. In DNA, the CDR3 is TGTGCCAGCTTGGGGGACAGGGTTGGCACCGGGGAGCTGTTTTTT. Protein product: CASLGDRVGTGELFF.

This clonotype showed up just a few times. The chain joins TRBV15 to TRBJ1-4, with a tentative D call TRBD1 (5 bases). The CDR3 covers 14 residues. The V end lost 5 bases, the J end lost 8 bases, and 15 bases lay between the germline ends. Germline V gene lookup returns CDR1 LNHNV and CDR2 YYDKDF (reference sequence). CDR3 nucleotides: TGTGCCACCAGCCGGGGACGGCGGGGGGAAAAACTGTTTTTT. Residues: CATSRGRRGEKLFF.

V gene TRBV12-3 or TRBV12-4 combines with J gene TRBJ1-1; a possible D gene is TRBD1 (5 bases). The germline V and J ends were trimmed by 5 bases and 4 bases, with 11 bases remaining between them. CDR3 length: 13 amino acids. The CDR3 DNA is TGTGCCAGCAGTACCATGGGGGGCACTGAAGCTTTCTTT. Translated: CASSTMGGTEAFF.